The 11 T cell receptor beta chains below come from one sample, sequenced in a study of CXCR3-negative and CXCR3-positive naive CD8 T cells. Carrying UMI labels, the TRB cDNA libraries were prepared through 5' RACE. TCRdb re-called the 5' RACE reads and shows each CDR3 protein once, DNA omitted. Its table lists some 130,000 distinct CDR3 sequences. The sequenced sample consisted of naive CXCR3- CD8+ T cells from blood. Subset: CD45RO-CCR7+CD27+CD95- naive CD8+ T cells lacking CXCR3 (TNR3-). These receptors originate from a human donor in good health. Some clones in this sample may be carry-over from other donors' samples.

The rearrangement links TRBV5-5 to TRBJ2-1; lacking DNA, the TRBD2 call made by TCRdb goes unchecked. The germline V gene has CDR1 SGHKS and CDR2 YYEKEE (reference sequence). There are 17 residues in the CDR3. The CDR3 is CASILTLTSGGHNEQFF.

This sequence joins TRBV28 and TRBJ2-1. The CDR3 sequence is 15 residues long. Germline V lookup: CDR1 MDHEN, CDR2 SYDVKM. The CDR3 loop is CASTYSKFNYNEQFF.

The chain carries TRBV20-1 and TRBJ2-1. CDR3 length: 12 residues. CDR1 and CDR2 (germline): DFQATT, SNEGSKA (reference sequence). This chain's CDR3 is CSASTFGNEQFF.

The V call is TRBV12-3 or TRBV12-4, the J call TRBJ1-5. The CDR3 is 14 residues long. The CDR3 protein is CASRLGGPNQPQHF.

The CDR3 loop is CASSRNQGGETQYF. The chain combines TRBV6-5 with TRBJ2-5; with no DNA, the TCRdb D assignment of TRBD1 cannot be verified. The germline gives CDR1 MNHEY, CDR2 SVGAGI. The CDR3 extends over 14 amino acids.

The gene calls are TRBV29-1 and TRBJ2-1; TCRdb's D call, TRBD1, is unchecked because there is no DNA. Germline-derived CDR1 and CDR2 are SQVTM and ANQGSEA. The CDR3 consists of 14 residues. The CDR3 loop is CSVRTATTYNEQFF.

The CDR3 spells CASTLAGDGEQFF. The chain links TRBV6-5 to TRBJ2-1; there is no DNA to check the TCRdb D call of TRBD1. Germline values: CDR1 MNHEY, CDR2 SVGAGI. CDR3 size: 13 residues.

V gene TRBV29-1 combines with J gene TRBJ2-3. The germline V gene encodes CDR1 SQVTM and CDR2 ANQGSEA. The CDR3 is 13 amino acids. The CDR3 protein is CSVVRESTDTQYF.

V is TRBV10-3 and J is TRBJ2-3; the D call of TRBD2 rests on TCRdb alone, since no DNA is present to check it. Germline assignment: CDR1 ENHRY and CDR2 SYGVKD. The length of the CDR3 is 16 residues. This chain's CDR3 is CAISEAGTYITDTQYF.

The chain uses TRBV13 and TRBJ1-1; without DNA, the TCRdb call of TRBD1 cannot be checked. The CDR3 runs 14 residues. CDR1 is PRHDT and CDR2 is FYEKMQ in the germline V gene (reference sequence). The CDR3 spells CAIGDRTTNTEAFF.

The chain employs TRBV7-6 and TRBJ2-5. The CDR3 extends over 14 amino acids. Germline CDR1 is SGHVS and CDR2 is FNYEAQ. CDR3 region: CASSLASASETQYF.